Each of the 18 T cell receptor beta chains below was sequenced from the same sample in a study of T cell responses to AZD1222 COVID-19 vaccine. Clones were sequenced by immunoSEQ multiplex PCR, and TCRdb holds only the in-frame ones, with some missing. The sample consists of about 85,000 clones, around 88% of them appearing once. This specimen was peripheral blood, taken on day 0 of MenACWY control vaccination. Receptor source: an adult in good health.

This clone appeared a single time. This chain uses TRBV2 with TRBJ2-7; 7 nucleotides line up with TRBD2. The germline V gene has CDR1 SNHLY and CDR2 FYNNEI. This CDR3 region has 14 residues. Unmatched junction bases numbered 8, after V lost 7 bases and J lost 2 bases. The CDR3 region is CASKVGGGTYEQYF. In DNA form, the CDR3 reads TGTGCCAGCAAAGTTGGCGGGGGAACCTACGAGCAGTACTTC.

The V gene is TRBV2, the J gene TRBJ2-3; 9 positions match TRBD2. The germline V gene encodes CDR1 SNHLY and CDR2 FYNNEI. Trimming at V came to 4 bases and at J to 5 bases, leaving 7 bases not matched to a gene. This CDR3 comprises 15 residues. The chain's CDR3 is CASSAGLAYKDTQYF. In DNA, the CDR3 is TGTGCCAGCAGTGCGGGACTAGCCTACAAAGATACGCAGTATTTT.

This sequence joins TRBV6-6 and TRBJ1-1, with a possible D match to TRBD1 (6 bases). Looked up from germline, CDR1 is MNHNY and CDR2 is SVGAGI (reference sequence). Trimming stripped 7 bases from V and 1 base from J, with 13 bases between. The CDR3 extends over 14 amino acids. CDR3 coding DNA: TGTGCCAGCAAAAAAGGGGGGACGAACACTGAAGCTTTCTTT. Amino acids: CASKKGGTNTEAFF.

The J gene is TRBJ1-2, the V gene TRBV6-5; 7 nucleotides match TRBD1. The CDR3 has 13 residues. Unmatched junction bases numbered 10, after V lost 7 bases and J lost 8 bases. Germline V gene sequence: CDR1 MNHEY, CDR2 SVGAGI. In DNA form, the CDR3 reads TGTGCCAGCACCTCCCCCGGGACAGTCGGCTACACCTTC. It yields the protein CASTSPGTVGYTF.

The chain recombines TRBV4-1 with TRBJ2-6; no clear D. Germline values: CDR1 MGHRA, CDR2 YSYEKL. Trimming took 0 bases from V and 4 from J, leaving 4 bases between them. The CDR3 runs 14 residues. CDR3 loop: CASSQDHGANVLTF. The CDR3, as DNA: TGCGCCAGCAGCCAAGATCACGGGGCCAACGTCCTGACTTTC.

V usage is TRBV19 and J usage is TRBJ2-1; D assignment may be TRBD1 or TRBD2 (6 bases each). The CDR3 loop spans 14 amino acids. V was clipped by 6 bases and J by 1 base, with 10 bases between them. Germline lookup yields CDR1 LNHDA and CDR2 SQIVND (reference sequence). CDR3 sequence reads: CASRGGRSYNEQFF. CDR3 coding DNA: TGTGCCAGTAGGGGGGGCCGGTCCTACAATGAGCAGTTCTTC.

V is TRBV19 and J is TRBJ2-7; maybe TRBD2 (7 bases). V lost 3 bases to trimming and J lost 3 bases, with 18 bases between them. There are 16 residues in the CDR3. Per the germline V gene, CDR1 is LNHDA and CDR2 is SQIVND (reference sequence). CDR3 nucleotides: TGTGCCAGTAGTATTCGCGGAGGGGGGGAATACTACGAGCAGTACTTC. As protein: CASSIRGGGEYYEQYF.

The gene calls are TRBV5-6 and TRBJ2-7, with 8 positions matching TRBD1. The CDR3 sequence is 13 residues long. V was clipped by 2 bases and J by 6 bases; unmatched bases: 4. CDR1 SGHDT and CDR2 YYEEEE come from the germline V gene. CDR3 residues: CASSFDRGFEQYF. CDR3 coding DNA: TGTGCCAGCAGCTTTGACAGGGGTTTCGAGCAGTACTTC.

The rearrangement joins TRBV28 to TRBJ2-7; D may correspond to TRBD1 or TRBD2 (6 bases each). This CDR3 region has 16 residues. Germline CDR1 and CDR2: MDHEN and SYDVKM. The germline V and J ends were trimmed by 2 bases and 4 bases, with 18 bases remaining between them. DNA of the CDR3: TGTGCCAGCAGTTTAGTCGGGGGCAGGGGTGGGTACGAGCAGTACTTC. It encodes CASSLVGGRGGYEQYF.

The V gene is TRBV7-9, the J gene TRBJ1-2; D unclear. V was trimmed by 5 bases and J by 6 bases, leaving 10 bases between them. Germline loops: CDR1 SEHNR, CDR2 FQNEAQ (reference sequence). The CDR3 contains 12 residues. The CDR3 DNA reads as TGTGCCAGCAGCCCTAGCTGGGATGGCTACACCTTC. It encodes CASSPSWDGYTF.

The chain recombines TRBV2 with TRBJ2-1; 7 bases agree with TRBD2. Germline CDR1 SNHLY, CDR2 FYNNEI. This CDR3 is built from 14 residues. J gave up 2 bases and V 6 bases, and 4 bases lay outside the gene matches. The CDR3 sequence is CASSLSGAYNEQFF. CDR3 in DNA: TGTGCCAGCAGCTTAAGCGGGGCCTACAATGAGCAGTTCTTC. The whole variable domain, filled in from reference TRBV2 and TRBJ2-1, reads EPEVTQTPSHQVTQMGQEVILRCVPISNHLYFYWYRQILGQKVEFLVSFYNNEISEKSEIFDDQFSVERPDGSNFTLKIRSTKLEDSAMYFCASSLSGAYNEQFFGPGTRLTVL.

This clone is a singleton in its sample. The rearrangement uses TRBV9 and TRBJ1-1; 8 bases are a match to TRBD1. Germline V gives CDR1 SGDLS, CDR2 YYNGEE. This CDR3 spans 12 amino acids. Losses at the gene ends were 0 bases for V and 8 bases for J; bases not matched to a gene: 0. The CDR3 DNA is TGTGCCAGCAGCGTAGGACAGGGGGAAGCTTTCTTT. Translating gives CASSVGQGEAFF.

This rearrangement joins TRBV28 to TRBJ1-1, with TRBD1 matching over 7 bases. With 6 bases clipped from V and 3 bases from J, the junction kept 7 bases outside the gene matches. CDR1 is MDHEN and CDR2 is SYDVKM in the germline V gene. CDR3 size: 14 residues. CDR3 sequence reads: CASRFPGGYTEAFF. The CDR3, as DNA: TGTGCCAGCAGATTCCCAGGGGGATACACTGAAGCTTTCTTT.

The chain couples TRBV2 to TRBJ2-2, with a tentative D call TRBD1 (6 bases). The V end was cut by 5 bases, the J end by 4 bases, with 11 bases between. Germline CDR1 and CDR2: SNHLY and FYNNEI. The CDR3 is 14 amino acids. CDR3: CASSSGHSTGELFF. CDR3 sequence (DNA): TGTGCCAGCAGTTCGGGACACAGCACCGGGGAGCTGTTTTTT.

This chain connects TRBV6-5 to TRBJ2-1, with a tentative D call TRBD1 (5 bases). Germline values: CDR1 MNHEY, CDR2 SVGAGI. V shed 6 bases and J shed 3 bases, with 9 bases lying between them. The CDR3 runs 13 residues. The CDR3 region is CASRQGYYNEQFF. In DNA, the CDR3 is TGTGCCAGCAGGCAGGGATACTACAATGAGCAGTTCTTC.

The chain employs TRBV30 and TRBJ1-2, with D hard to call. Germline values: CDR1 GTSNPN, CDR2 SVGIG (reference sequence). The CDR3 has 17 residues. The V gene lost 2 bases and the J gene lost 4 bases, with 23 bases spanning the gap. The chain's CDR3 is CAWSLGKSLGATYGYTF. CDR3 nucleotides: TGTGCCTGGAGTTTAGGAAAAAGCCTTGGTGCTACCTATGGCTACACCTTC.

The chain recombines TRBV9 with TRBJ1-6, with D possibly matching TRBD1 (6 bases). CDR1 is SGDLS, CDR2 YYNGEE, per germline. The CDR3 is 16 residues long. Trimming took off 0 bases at V and 2 bases at J, with 9 bases between the two ends. The CDR3 loop reads CASSVDRGTYNSPLHF. The CDR3 nucleotides read TGTGCCAGCAGCGTAGATAGGGGGACCTATAATTCACCCCTCCACTTT.

The chain carries TRBV4-3 and TRBJ2-7; D is possibly TRBD1 (7 bases). This CDR3 has 14 residues. Germline CDR1 and CDR2: LGHNA and YSLEER. Trimming removed 0 bases from V and 4 bases from J, with 10 bases in between. The CDR3 region has the DNA TGCGCCAGCAGCCAAGAACAGGGGAGGTACGAGCAGTACTTC. It specifies CASSQEQGRYEQYF.